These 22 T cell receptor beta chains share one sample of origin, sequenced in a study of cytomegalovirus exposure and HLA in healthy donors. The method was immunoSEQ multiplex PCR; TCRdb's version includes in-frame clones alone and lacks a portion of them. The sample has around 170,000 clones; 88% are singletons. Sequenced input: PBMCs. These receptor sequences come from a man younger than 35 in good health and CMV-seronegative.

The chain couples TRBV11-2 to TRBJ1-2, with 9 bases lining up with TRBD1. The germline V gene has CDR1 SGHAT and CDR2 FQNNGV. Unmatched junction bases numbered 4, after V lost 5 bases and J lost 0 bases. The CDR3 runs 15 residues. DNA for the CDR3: TGTGCCAGCAGCACCAGGACAGGGGCTAACTATGGCTACACCTTC. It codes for CASSTRTGANYGYTF.

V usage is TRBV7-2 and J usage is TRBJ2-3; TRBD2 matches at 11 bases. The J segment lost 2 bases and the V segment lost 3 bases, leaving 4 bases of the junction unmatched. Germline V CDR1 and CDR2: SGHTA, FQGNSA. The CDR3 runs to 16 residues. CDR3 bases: TGTGCCAGCAGCTTTAGACTAGCGGGACACACAGATACGCAGTATTTT. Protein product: CASSFRLAGHTDTQYF.

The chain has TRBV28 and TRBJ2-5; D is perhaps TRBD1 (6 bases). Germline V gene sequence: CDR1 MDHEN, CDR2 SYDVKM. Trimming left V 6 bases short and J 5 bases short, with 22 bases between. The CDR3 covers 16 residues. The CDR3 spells CASSRPGWGRSETQYF. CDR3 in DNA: TGTGCCAGCAGCCGACCGGGTTGGGGGCGGTCGGAGACCCAGTACTTC.

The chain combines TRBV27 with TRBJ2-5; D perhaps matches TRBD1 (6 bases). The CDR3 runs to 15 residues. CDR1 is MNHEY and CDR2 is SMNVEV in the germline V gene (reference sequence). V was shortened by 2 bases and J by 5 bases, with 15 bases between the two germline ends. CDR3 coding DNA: TGTGCCAGCAGTTTAGATATTGGGGGCGGGGAGACCCAGTACTTC. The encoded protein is CASSLDIGGGETQYF.

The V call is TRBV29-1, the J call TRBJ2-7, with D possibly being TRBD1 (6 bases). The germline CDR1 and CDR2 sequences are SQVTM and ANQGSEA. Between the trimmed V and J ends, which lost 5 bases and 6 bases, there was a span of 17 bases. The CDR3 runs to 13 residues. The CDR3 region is CSVNRANLAEQYV. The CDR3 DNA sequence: TGCAGCGTTAACAGGGCTAATTTGGCCGAGCAGTACGTC.

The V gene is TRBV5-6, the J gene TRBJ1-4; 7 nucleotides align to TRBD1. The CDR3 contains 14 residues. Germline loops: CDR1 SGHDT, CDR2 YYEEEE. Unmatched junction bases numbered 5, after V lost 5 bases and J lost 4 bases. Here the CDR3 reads CASRGQAHNEKLFF. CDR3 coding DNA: TGTGCCAGCAGAGGACAGGCCCATAATGAAAAACTGTTTTTT.

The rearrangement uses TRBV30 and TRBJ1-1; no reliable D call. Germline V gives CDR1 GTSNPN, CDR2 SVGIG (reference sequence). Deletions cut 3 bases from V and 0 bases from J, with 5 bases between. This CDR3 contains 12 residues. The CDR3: CAWRALNTEAFF. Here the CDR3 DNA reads TGTGCCTGGAGGGCATTGAACACTGAAGCTTTCTTT.

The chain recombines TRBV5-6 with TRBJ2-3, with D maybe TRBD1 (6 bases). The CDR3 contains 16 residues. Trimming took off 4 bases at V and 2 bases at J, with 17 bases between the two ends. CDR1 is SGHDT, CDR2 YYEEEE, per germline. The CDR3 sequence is CASSTPTGPSTDTQYF. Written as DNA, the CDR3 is TGTGCCAGCAGCACGCCGACAGGACCCTCCACAGATACGCAGTATTTT.

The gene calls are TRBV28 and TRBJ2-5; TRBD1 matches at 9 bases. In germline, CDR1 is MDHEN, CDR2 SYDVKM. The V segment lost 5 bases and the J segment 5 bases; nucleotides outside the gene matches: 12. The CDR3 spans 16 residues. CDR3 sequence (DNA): TGTGCCAGCAGTCCCCCGGGACAGGGACGAGGGGAGACCCAGTACTTC. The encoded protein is CASSPPGQGRGETQYF.

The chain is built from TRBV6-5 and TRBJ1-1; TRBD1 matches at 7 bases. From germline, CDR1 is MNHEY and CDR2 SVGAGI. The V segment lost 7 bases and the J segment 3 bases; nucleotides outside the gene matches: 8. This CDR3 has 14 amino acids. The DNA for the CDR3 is TGTGCCAGCACCCGACAGGGTCAGTACACTGAAGCTTTCTTT. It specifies CASTRQGQYTEAFF.

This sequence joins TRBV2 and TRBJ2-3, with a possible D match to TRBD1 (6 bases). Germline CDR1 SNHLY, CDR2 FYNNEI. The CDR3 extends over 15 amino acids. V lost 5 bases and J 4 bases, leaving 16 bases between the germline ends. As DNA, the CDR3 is TGTGCCAGCAGTAGAACGGGCCACAGGGCAGATACGCAGTATTTT. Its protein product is CASSRTGHRADTQYF. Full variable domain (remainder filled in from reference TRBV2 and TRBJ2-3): EPEVTQTPSHQVTQMGQEVILRCVPISNHLYFYWYRQILGQKVEFLVSFYNNEISEKSEIFDDQFSVERPDGSNFTLKIRSTKLEDSAMYFCASSRTGHRADTQYFGPGTRLTVL.

The CDR3 DNA reads as TGCAGCGTTGAAGCTAAGGGGGTTGGGGCCAACGTCCTGACTTTC. It is translated as CSVEAKGVGANVLTF. The chain uses TRBV29-1 and TRBJ2-6, with a weak D call TRBD1 (6 bases). This CDR3 region has 15 residues. Germline CDR1 is SQVTM and CDR2 is ANQGSEA. Trimming stripped 1 base from V and 3 bases from J, with 10 bases between.

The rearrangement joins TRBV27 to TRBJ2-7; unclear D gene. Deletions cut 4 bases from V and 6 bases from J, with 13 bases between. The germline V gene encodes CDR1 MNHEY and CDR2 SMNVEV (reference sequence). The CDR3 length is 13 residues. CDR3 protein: CASSYVSSFEQYF. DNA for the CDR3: TGTGCCAGCAGTTACGTTTCTAGTTTCGAGCAGTACTTC.

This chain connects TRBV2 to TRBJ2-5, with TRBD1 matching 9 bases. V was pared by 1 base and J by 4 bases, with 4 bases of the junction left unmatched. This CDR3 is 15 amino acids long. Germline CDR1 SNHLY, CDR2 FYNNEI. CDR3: CASSEGTGVGETQYF. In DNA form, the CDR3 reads TGTGCCAGCAGTGAAGGGACAGGGGTCGGAGAGACCCAGTACTTC.

The CDR3 spells CASSYLGLRGSYEQYF. In nucleotides, the CDR3 is TGTGCCAGCAGTTACTTGGGACTTCGGGGCTCCTACGAGCAGTACTTC. V usage is TRBV6-5 and J usage is TRBJ2-7, with a possible D match to TRBD2 (6 bases). This CDR3 spans 16 amino acids. Germline lookup yields CDR1 MNHEY and CDR2 SVGAGI. V lost 1 base and J 0 bases, leaving 13 bases between the germline ends.

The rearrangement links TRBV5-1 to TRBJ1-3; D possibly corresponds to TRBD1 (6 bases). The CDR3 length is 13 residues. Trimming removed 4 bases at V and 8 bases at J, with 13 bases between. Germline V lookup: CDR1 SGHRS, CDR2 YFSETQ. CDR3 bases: TGCGCCAGCAGCCCACAGGGTGGGGACACCATATATTTT. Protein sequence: CASSPQGGDTIYF.

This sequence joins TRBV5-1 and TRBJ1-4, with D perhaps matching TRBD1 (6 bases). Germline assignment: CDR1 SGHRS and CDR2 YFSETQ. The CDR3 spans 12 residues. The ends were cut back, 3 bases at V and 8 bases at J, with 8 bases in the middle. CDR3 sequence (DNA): TGCGCCAGCAGCTGGGACAACGAAAAACTGTTTTTT. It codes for CASSWDNEKLFF.

The CDR3 DNA sequence: TGTGCCAGCGCCCGACAGGGGGCTAGTGAGCAGTTCTTC. Translation: CASARQGASEQFF. This sequence joins TRBV4-2 and TRBJ2-1, with 10 positions matching TRBD1. The trim removed 8 bases at V and 9 bases at J, leaving 7 bases unmatched. CDR1 LGHNA and CDR2 YNFKEQ come from the germline V gene. The CDR3 totals 13 residues.

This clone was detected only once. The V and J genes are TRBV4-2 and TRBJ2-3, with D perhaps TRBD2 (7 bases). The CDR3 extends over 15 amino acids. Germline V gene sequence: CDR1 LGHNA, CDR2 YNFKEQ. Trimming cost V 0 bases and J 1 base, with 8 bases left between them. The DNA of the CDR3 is TGTGCCAGCAGCCAAGAGGGGGGGCGCACAGATACGCAGTATTTT. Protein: CASSQEGGRTDTQYF.

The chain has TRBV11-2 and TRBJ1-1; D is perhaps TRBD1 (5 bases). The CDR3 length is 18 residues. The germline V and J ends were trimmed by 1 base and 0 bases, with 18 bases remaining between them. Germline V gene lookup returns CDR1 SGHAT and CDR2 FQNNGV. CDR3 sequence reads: CASSLGGVARSMNTEAFF. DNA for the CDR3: TGTGCCAGCAGCTTAGGGGGCGTAGCCAGATCCATGAACACTGAAGCTTTCTTT.

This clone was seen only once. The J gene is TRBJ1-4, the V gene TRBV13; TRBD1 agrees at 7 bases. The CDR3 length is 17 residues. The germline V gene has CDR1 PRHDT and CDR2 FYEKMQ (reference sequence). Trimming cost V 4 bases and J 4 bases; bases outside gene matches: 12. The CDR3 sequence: CASSSRGSDLRNEKLFF. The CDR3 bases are TGTGCCAGCAGCTCCAGGGGGAGCGATTTGCGTAATGAAAAACTGTTTTTT.

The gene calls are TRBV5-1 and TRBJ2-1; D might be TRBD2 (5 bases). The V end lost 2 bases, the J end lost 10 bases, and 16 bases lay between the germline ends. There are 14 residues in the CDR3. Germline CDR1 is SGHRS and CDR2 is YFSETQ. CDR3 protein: CASSFEGSALEQFF. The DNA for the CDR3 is TGCGCCAGCAGCTTTGAAGGTAGCGCATTAGAGCAGTTCTTC. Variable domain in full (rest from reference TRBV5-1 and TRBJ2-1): KAGVTQTPRYLIKTRGQQVTLSCSPISGHRSVSWYQQTPGQGLQFLFEYFSETQRNKGNFPGRFSGRQFSNSRSEMNVSTLELGDSALYLCASSFEGSALEQFFGPGTRLTVL.